This is a list of T cell receptor beta chains from one sample in a study of CD8+CD57+ T cells in acquired aplastic anemia. Each CDR3 protein is one row after TCRdb ran MiXCR on the reads. The repertoire holds about 420,000 distinct CDR3 sequences, with 65% to 80% as singletons. The specimen sequenced was sorted CD4+, CD8+, or CD8+CD57+ T cells (not recorded which) from PBMCs. All receptors come from a human donor in good health, serving as a control. The CDR3 runs from the conserved cysteine through the conserved F or W. A D gene is named only where the DNA matches it firmly. Size tells how often a clone was seen (once, few, many) or the class of an expanded clone, and some rows leave it out.

v_gene	len	abundance	d_gene	j_gene	CDR3aa	CDR3nt
TRBV12-3/TRBV12-4	17	.	TRBD1	TRBJ2-3	CASSQTGDRGQADTQYF	TGTGCCAGCAGCCAAACGGGCGACAGGGGGCAGGCAGATACGCAGTATTTT
TRBV2	13	.	.	TRBJ2-1	CASSLIAPKEQFF	TGTGCCAGCAGCTTAATTGCCCCCAAGGAGCAGTTCTTC
TRBV7-3	13	medium-sized	TRBD2	TRBJ2-1	CASSLGLDNEQFF	TGTGCCAGCAGCTTAGGACTAGACAATGAGCAGTTCTTC
TRBV28	16	.	TRBD2	TRBJ2-5	CASSFLGLADQETQYF	TGTGCCAGCAGTTTCTTGGGACTAGCGGACCAAGAGACCCAGTACTTC
TRBV7-2	14	.	.	TRBJ1-5	CASSSQGGVQPGYF	TGTGCCAGCAGCTCACAAGGAGGGGTCCAGCCCGGCTACTTT
TRBV7-8	16	.	.	TRBJ2-5	CASSGLVGAGNEAQYF	TGTGCCAGCAGTGGACTGGTGGGGGCCGGTAACGAGGCCCAGTACTTC
TRBV20-1	12	many	.	TRBJ1-2	CSVMWTDYGYTF	TGCAGCGTCATGTGGACCGACTATGGCTACACCTTC
TRBV2	13	once	.	TRBJ1-2	CASCPAVGKGYTF	TGTGCCAGCTGCCCAGCAGTGGGGAAAGGCTACACCTTC
TRBV20-1	14	.	.	TRBJ2-5	CSARVPGAYKTQYF	TGCAGTGCTAGAGTACCCGGGGCCTACAAGACCCAGTACTTC
TRBV7-7	17	.	TRBD1	TRBJ1-1	CASSLGGPGQNDNEAFF	TGTGCCAGCAGCTTAGGAGGTCCGGGACAGAACGACAATGAAGCTTTCTTT
TRBV9	15	.	.	TRBJ1-2	CASTESQGGNHGYTF	TGTGCCAGCACAGAATCCCAGGGAGGGAATCATGGCTACACCTTC
TRBV2	15	.	.	TRBJ2-2	CASRFARQNSGELFF	TGTGCCAGCAGGTTCGCCCGACAGAACTCCGGGGAGCTGTTTTTT
TRBV9	16	.	.	TRBJ2-3	CASSLGQAGCTDTQYF	TGTGCCAGCAGCTTGGGGCAGGCGGGGTGCACAGATACGCAGTATTTT
TRBV7-2	13	.	TRBD1	TRBJ2-1	CASSLTGDNKQFF	TGTGCCAGCAGCTTGACAGGGGACAATAAGCAGTTCTTC
TRBV7-2	14	.	.	TRBJ1-2	CASSQALSTYCYTF	TGTGCCAGCAGCCAGGCCTTAAGTACCTATTGCTACACCTTC
TRBV4-1	14	.	.	TRBJ2-1	CASSESFANNEQFF	TGCGCCAGCAGTGAGTCTTTTGCGAACAATGAGCAGTTCTTC
TRBV7-2	13	.	TRBD1	TRBJ1-1	CASSGTGAAEAHF	TGTGCCAGCAGCGGGACAGGGGCCGCAGAAGCGCACTTT
TRBV11-2	16	.	TRBD2	TRBJ2-3	CASSRPTSGGKDTQYF	TGTGCCAGCAGTCGACCGACTAGCGGGGGCAAGGATACGCAGTATTTT
TRBV9	16	.	.	TRBJ2-3	CASSAQETQYPGPQYF	TGTGCCAGCAGCGCCCAAGAGACCCAGTACCCCGGGCCGCAGTATTTT
TRBV9	15	.	TRBD1	TRBJ1-6	CASSVGQAGNSPLHF	TGTGCCAGCAGCGTTGGACAGGCTGGAAATTCACCCCTCCACTTT
TRBV20-1	15	many	TRBD1	TRBJ1-3	CSAPSPGTGANTIYF	TGCAGTGCTCCAAGCCCCGGGACAGGGGCGAACACCATATATTTT
TRBV6-6	14	many	TRBD2	TRBJ2-1	CASIGGGSYNEQFF	TGTGCCAGCATTGGGGGGGGGTCTTACAATGAGCAGTTCTTC
TRBV2	16	.	TRBD2	TRBJ2-3	CARPPGGGGITDTQYF	TGTGCCAGGCCGCCCGGAGGCGGGGGAATCACAGATACGCAGTATTTT
TRBV4-2	13	.	.	TRBJ1-2	CASSSQQAYGYTF	TGTGCCAGCAGCTCCCAACAGGCCTATGGCTACACCTTC
TRBV25-1	12	few	TRBD1	TRBJ2-7	CASGQGSYEQYF	TGTGCCAGCGGACAGGGCTCCTACGAGCAGTACTTC
TRBV2	13	.	.	TRBJ2-5	CASSRGFQETQYF	TGTGCCAGCAGTAGGGGCTTCCAAGAGACCCAGTACTTC
TRBV7-2	15	.	TRBD1	TRBJ1-1	CASSPPATGNTAAFF	TGTGCCAGCAGCCCCCCAGCGACAGGGAATACAGCAGCTTTCTTT
TRBV7-2	16	.	.	TRBJ1-6	CASSSRKGRWSSQLHF	TGTGCCAGCAGCTCCCGGAAGGGACGCTGGTCGTCACAGCTCCACTTT
TRBV15	15	few	.	TRBJ2-3	CATRTGSFSTDTQYF	TGTGCCACCAGAACAGGGTCCTTTAGCACAGATACGCAGTATTTT
TRBV14	14	many	.	TRBJ2-2	CASSRNMNTGELFF	TGTGCCAGCAGCAGAAACATGAACACCGGGGAGCTGTTTTTT
TRBV10-3	13	few	.	TRBJ2-7	CAIQLAMPYEQYF	TGTGCCATCCAGCTCGCAATGCCCTACGAGCAGTACTTC
TRBV7-2	17	.	.	TRBJ2-5	CASTLYTPGQGLQTQYF	TGTGCCAGCACTCTTTATACCCCCGGGCAGGGGTTGCAGACCCAGTACTTC
TRBV5-8	16	many	TRBD2	TRBJ2-5	CASSLGSGGGEETQYF	TGTGCCAGCAGCTTGGGTAGCGGGGGGGGAGAAGAGACCCAGTACTTC
TRBV24-1	14	.	TRBD1	TRBJ2-1	CATSDLQGAGEQFF	TGTGCCACCAGTGATTTACAGGGGGCAGGTGAGCAGTTCTTC
TRBV4-3	13	.	TRBD1	TRBJ1-2	CASTQDRTYGYTF	TGCGCCAGCACCCAGGACAGGACGTATGGCTACACCTTC
TRBV19	19	many	TRBD2	TRBJ2-3	CASSGGTSGGAFPTDTQYF	TGTGCCAGTAGTGGGGGGACTAGCGGGGGGGCCTTTCCCACAGATACGCAGTATTTT
TRBV7-3	17	.	.	TRBJ2-1	CASSSLQVAERSNEQFF	TGTGCCAGCAGCTCCCTCCAGGTAGCGGAGCGGTCCAATGAGCAGTTCTTC